The clone carrying this TCR beta chain was observed many times. The data derive from a study of HIV-infected children after antiretroviral therapy interruption. Background on the study: Most children had recorded EBV and CMV exposure. Weeks 0, 48 and 150 were sampled under continuous treatment.

The CDR3 is 17 residues long. The germline V gene encodes CDR1 MGHRA and CDR2 YSYEKL. V lost 2 bases to trimming and J lost 0 bases, with 14 bases between them. Treatment here: PENTA 11 planned treatment interruption arm or continuous ART arm. Participants had taken at least three-drug ART for at least 24 weeks. RNA-based 3' RACE libraries used unique molecular identifiers. TCRdb passed the 3' RACE reads through MiXCR, listing each CDR3 protein once. The sample yields approximately 96,000 distinct CDR3 sequences, 6.9% seen once. The gene calls are TRBV4-1 and TRBJ2-1, with no clear D. The sample here was CD45RA+ CD4+ T cells from PBMCs, pooled from several time points, taken from a donor given antiretroviral therapy, either interrupted or continuous. Subset noted: naive CD4+ CD45RA+ CD45RO- T cells. The TCR was taken from a pool of human donors with HIV. The CDR3 sequence is CASSQTSHILSYNEQFF. The CDR3 coding sequence is TGCGCCAGCAGCCAAACATCCCACATACTCTCCTACAATGAGCAGTTCTTC.